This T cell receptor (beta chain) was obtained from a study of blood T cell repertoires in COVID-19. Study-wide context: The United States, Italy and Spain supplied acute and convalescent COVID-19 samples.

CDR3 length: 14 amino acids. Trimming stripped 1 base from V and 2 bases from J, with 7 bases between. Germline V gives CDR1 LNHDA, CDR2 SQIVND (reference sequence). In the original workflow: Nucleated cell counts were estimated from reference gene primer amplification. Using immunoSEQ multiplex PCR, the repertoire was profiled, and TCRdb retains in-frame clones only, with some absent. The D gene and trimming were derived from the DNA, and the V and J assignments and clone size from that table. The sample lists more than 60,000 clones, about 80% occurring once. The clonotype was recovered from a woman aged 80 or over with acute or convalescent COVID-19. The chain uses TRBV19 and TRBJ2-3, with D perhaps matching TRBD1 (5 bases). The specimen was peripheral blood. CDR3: CASSIGQNTDTQYF. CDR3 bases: TGTGCCAGTAGTATAGGACAGAACACAGATACGCAGTATTTT.